The present TCR beta chain was sequenced within a study of blood T cells in healthy people across ages. V was clipped by 8 bases and J by 8 bases, with 13 bases between them. CDR1 SQVTM and CDR2 ANQGSEA come from the germline V gene. The CDR3 spans 12 residues. Then a second PCR, running about 6 to 11 cycles, was carried out with a sample-barcoded 5' primer and a J-beta primer mix. Using its own MiXCR run on the 5' RACE reads, TCRdb lists one record per CDR3 protein. The sample carries about 1 million distinct CDR3 sequences, around 27% recorded once. These records were also assigned to another study, of T cells of mothers and their children.

V and J are TRBV29-1 and TRBJ1-6, with a weak D call TRBD1 (5 bases). Material: blood. This sequence originates from a girl aged 2 to 10 in good health. For the CDR3, the DNA is TGCAGCTTCCGGGACGGGGATTCACCCCTCCACTTT. Amino acids: CSFRDGDSPLHF.